This TCR beta chain was captured in a study of blood T cell repertoires in COVID-19. This table comes from immunoSEQ multiplex PCR, and its TCRdb copy is limited to in-frame clones, with some not included. The data contain more than 250,000 clones, 85% to 90% of them singletons. The germline V gene encodes CDR1 SGHDT and CDR2 YYEEEE. This CDR3 comprises 18 residues. V was pared by 4 bases and J by 3 bases, with 12 bases of the junction left unmatched. Sequencing was done on a sample of PBMCs or T cells enriched from blood (not recorded which). This chain uses TRBV5-6 with TRBJ2-2; TRBD1 aligns across 10 bases. This sequence originates from a woman aged 18-30 years who had recovered from COVID-19. This chain's CDR3 is CASSARGWDRGDTGELFF. The CDR3 coding sequence is TGTGCCAGCAGCGCCCGTGGGTGGGACAGGGGCGACACCGGGGAGCTGTTTTTT. The complete variable domain, with remaining parts taken from reference TRBV5-6 and TRBJ2-2, reads DAGVTQSPTHLIKTRGQQVTLRCSPKSGHDTVSWYQQALGQGPQFIFQYYEEEERQRGNFPDRFSGHQFPNYSSELNVNALLLGDSALYLCASSARGWDRGDTGELFFGEGSRLTVL.